This T cell receptor beta chain derives from a study of technical replicates of blood from four donors. Sequencing used immunoSEQ multiplex PCR; TCRdb keeps in-frame clones, though not all of them. The data show about 100,000 clones, around 95% seen once. The sequence was obtained from a human donor in good health. The specimen sequenced was T cells isolated from PBMCs.

Written as DNA, the CDR3 is TGTGCCAGTAGTATGGCGGGAGGGCAAGAGACCCAGTACTTC. Translating it yields CASSMAGGQETQYF. The J gene is TRBJ2-5, the V gene TRBV19; 9 bases agree with TRBD2. Germline V gene sequence: CDR1 LNHDA, CDR2 SQIVND (reference sequence). J was trimmed by 2 bases and V by 3 bases; bases with no gene match: 1. This CDR3 spans 14 amino acids.